Listed below are T cell receptor beta chains from one sample, sequenced in a study of Ad26.COV2.S vaccination and SARS-CoV-2 variants. Sequencing used immunoSEQ multiplex PCR; TCRdb keeps in-frame clones, though not all of them. The table lists roughly 700,000 clones, roughly 90% of them singletons. The sample was peripheral blood, taken in a trial of Ad26.COV2.S vaccine versus placebo. The receptors come from a person between 18 and 65 years old who received the Ad26.COV2.S COVID-19 vaccine or a placebo. The CDR3 runs from the conserved cysteine through the conserved F or W. Fields, in order: V gene, clone size, J gene, D gene, CDR3 protein, CDR3 DNA. The D gene is left open where the match is weak. For some rows the clone size is stated as once, few or many, or as a class when expanded; others skip it.

TRBV5-6	.	TRBJ2-7	TRBD2	CASGDRDYSSYEQYF	TGTGCCAGCGGAGACCGGGACTACAGTTCCTACGAGCAGTACTTC
TRBV4-1	.	TRBJ1-1	.	CASSQEPRMDTEAFF	TGCGCCAGCAGCCAAGAACCGCGAATGGACACTGAAGCTTTCTTT
TRBV10-3	.	TRBJ2-1	.	CAIRRAVSSYNEQFF	TGTGCCATTCGAAGAGCGGTTAGCTCCTACAATGAGCAGTTCTTC
TRBV3-1/TRBV3-2	.	TRBJ2-3	.	CASSPRAEADTQYF	TGTGCCAGCAGCCCCCGAGCGGAGGCGGATACGCAGTATTTT
TRBV7-9	once	TRBJ2-7	.	CASSSVSYEQYF	TGTGCCAGCAGCTCCGTCTCCTACGAGCAGTACTTC
TRBV27	few	TRBJ2-2	.	CASSLYLAGELFF	TGTGCCAGCAGTTTATACCTAGCCGGGGAGCTGTTTTTT
TRBV7-6	.	TRBJ2-1	.	CASSLRGTSPYNEQFF	TGTGCCAGCAGCTTAAGGGGGACTTCCCCCTACAATGAGCAGTTCTTC
TRBV7-7	.	TRBJ2-5	.	CASSLGGRELHF	TGTGCCAGCAGCTTAGGGGGCAGGGAGTTGCACTTC
TRBV5-1	.	TRBJ2-7	.	CASSLEDITYEQYF	TGCGCCAGCAGCTTGGAGGACATCACCTACGAGCAGTACTTC
TRBV7-6	.	TRBJ2-2	TRBD1	CASSLAGGRTGELFF	TGTGCCAGCAGCTTAGCAGGGGGCCGCACCGGGGAGCTGTTTTTT
TRBV3-1/TRBV3-2	.	TRBJ2-6	.	CASSQVVRAAGANVLTF	TGTGCCAGCAGCCAGGTTGTCAGGGCGGCTGGGGCCAACGTCCTGACTTTC
TRBV7-2	.	TRBJ1-3	.	CASSDNSGNTIYF	TGTGCCAGCAGTGACAACTCTGGAAACACCATATATTTT
TRBV19	.	TRBJ2-4	.	CASRGLLDIQYF	TGTGCCAGTAGGGGCCTGCTGGACATTCAGTACTTC
TRBV2	.	TRBJ1-4	.	CASSARGRGEKLFF	TGTGCCAGCAGTGCACGGGGCCGTGGGGAAAAACTGTTTTTT
TRBV18	.	TRBJ2-1	TRBD2	CASSRTEITVSGGQFF	TGTGCCAGCTCACGAACCGAGATAACAGTTAGCGGGGGGCAGTTCTTC
TRBV10-3	.	TRBJ1-1	.	CAISERGGTEAFF	TGTGCCATCAGTGAGCGGGGGGGAACTGAAGCTTTCTTT
TRBV18	.	TRBJ2-1	TRBD1	CASSLGQGTYNEQFF	TGTGCCAGCTCACTAGGACAGGGGACCTACAATGAGCAGTTCTTC
TRBV6-6	.	TRBJ2-7	TRBD1	CASSSPGQPYEQYF	TGTGCCAGCAGTTCTCCGGGACAGCCCTACGAGCAGTACTTC
TRBV12-3/TRBV12-4	.	TRBJ2-7	TRBD1	CASRKGQAHEQYF	TGTGCCAGCCGCAAGGGACAGGCTCACGAGCAGTACTTC
TRBV25-1	.	TRBJ2-1	.	CASTGGEGRNEQFF	TGTGCCAGCACAGGGGGGGAGGGCCGAAATGAGCAGTTCTTC
TRBV7-2	.	TRBJ2-1	TRBD2	CASSLRTKRGNSYNEQFF	TGTGCCAGCAGCTTACGGACCAAGCGGGGAAACTCCTACAATGAGCAGTTCTTC
TRBV18	.	TRBJ1-4	.	CASSPPGQGEKLFF	TGTGCCAGCTCACCACCTGGACAAGGGGAAAAACTGTTTTTT
TRBV10-1	once	TRBJ2-3	.	CASSESLASTDTQYF	TGCGCCAGCAGTGAGAGTCTAGCGAGCACAGATACGCAGTATTTT
TRBV3-1/TRBV3-2	.	TRBJ2-5	.	CASSPYGETQYF	TGTGCCAGCAGCCCCTATGGGGAGACCCAGTACTTC
TRBV3-1/TRBV3-2	.	TRBJ2-7	.	CASNLGGLSYEQYF	TGTGCCAGCAATTTAGGGGGGCTCTCCTACGAGCAGTACTTC
TRBV5-1	once	TRBJ1-6	TRBD1	CASRGQGNSPLHF	TGCGCCAGCAGGGGACAGGGAAATTCACCCCTCCACTTT
TRBV7-9	few	TRBJ2-7	.	CASKQIAYEQYF	TGTGCCAGCAAACAGATAGCCTACGAGCAGTACTTC
TRBV6-5	.	TRBJ2-7	.	CASSYGPTAFREYF	TGTGCCAGCAGTTACGGCCCGACAGCCTTTCGGGAGTACTTC
TRBV6-2/TRBV6-3	.	TRBJ1-5	.	CASSYESGQPQHF	TGTGCCAGCAGTTACGAGAGTGGCCAGCCCCAGCATTTT
TRBV2	.	TRBJ2-6	TRBD1	CASSETGQGSGANVLTF	TGTGCCAGCAGTGAAACGGGACAGGGTTCCGGGGCCAACGTCCTGACTTTC
TRBV29-1	.	TRBJ1-2	.	CSVEPGGNYTF	TGCAGCGTTGAGCCAGGTGGTAACTACACCTTC
TRBV3-1/TRBV3-2	.	TRBJ2-7	.	CASSQHAGYEQYF	TGTGCCAGCAGCCAACATGCGGGATACGAGCAGTACTTC
TRBV5-5	.	TRBJ1-2	.	CASSSNLPSAGYGYTF	TGTGCCAGCAGCTCGAACCTACCCAGCGCGGGCTATGGCTACACCTTC
TRBV19	.	TRBJ1-1	.	CASSIQGPMNTEAFF	TGTGCCAGTAGTATACAGGGGCCTATGAACACTGAAGCTTTCTTT
TRBV4-2	.	TRBJ2-1	TRBD2	CASSPGRSSGNNEQFF	TGTGCCAGCAGCCCTGGCCGGTCTAGCGGAAACAATGAGCAGTTCTTC
TRBV29-1	.	TRBJ1-1	TRBD1	CSVGQGVTEAFF	TGCAGCGTTGGACAGGGGGTCACTGAAGCTTTCTTT
TRBV27	.	TRBJ2-5	TRBD2	CASSFRVAGGFQETQYF	TGTGCCAGCAGTTTCAGGGTAGCGGGAGGATTCCAAGAGACCCAGTACTTC
TRBV5-5	many	TRBJ2-7	TRBD2	CASSLGFGTKYEQYF	TGTGCCAGCAGCTTGGGGTTCGGGACTAAATACGAGCAGTACTTC
TRBV7-9	.	TRBJ2-7	.	CASSLAGGPYEQYF	TGTGCCAGCAGCTTAGCAGGCGGGCCCTACGAGCAGTACTTC
TRBV7-2	.	TRBJ1-2	TRBD1	CASSLRQGRDYGYTF	TGTGCCAGCAGCTTGAGACAGGGCAGGGACTATGGCTACACCTTC
TRBV6-6	.	TRBJ2-7	.	CASSYSGPLEQYF	TGTGCCAGCAGTTACTCTGGTCCCTTGGAGCAGTACTTC
TRBV30	.	TRBJ2-1	.	CAWSVGWRGSWFF	TGTGCCTGGAGTGTAGGGTGGCGAGGTTCGTGGTTCTTC
TRBV30	.	TRBJ2-3	TRBD2	CAWRAGSGDTQYF	TGTGCCTGGAGAGCGGGGAGTGGAGATACGCAGTATTTT
TRBV2	.	TRBJ2-7	.	CASSVYRAYEQYF	TGTGCCAGCAGTGTGTACAGAGCCTACGAGCAGTACTTC
TRBV18	.	TRBJ2-1	TRBD1	CASSLTGAAYNEQFF	TGTGCCAGCTCACTAACAGGGGCGGCCTACAATGAGCAGTTCTTC
TRBV6-5	.	TRBJ2-3	TRBD2	CASIGGSSPDTQYF	TGTGCCAGCATTGGCGGGAGTTCCCCAGATACGCAGTATTTT
TRBV3-1/TRBV3-2	.	TRBJ1-2	TRBD1	CASSPQQGSYGYTF	TGTGCCAGCAGCCCTCAACAGGGGTCCTATGGCTACACCTTC
TRBV3-1/TRBV3-2	.	TRBJ1-1	.	CASSRRENTEAFF	TGTGCCAGCAGCCGCAGGGAGAACACTGAAGCTTTCTTT
TRBV10-2	.	TRBJ2-1	TRBD2	CASSTGGAGDNEQFF	TGCGCCAGCAGCACAGGAGGAGCGGGAGATAATGAGCAGTTCTTC
TRBV5-4	few	TRBJ1-1	TRBD1	CASSWDRNTEAFF	TGTGCCAGCAGCTGGGACAGGAACACTGAAGCTTTCTTT
TRBV5-1	.	TRBJ2-3	TRBD1	CASSQDRANTDTQYF	TGCGCCAGCAGCCAGGACAGGGCCAACACAGATACGCAGTATTTT
TRBV6-5	once	TRBJ2-3	TRBD2	CASSNPRGGDQQYF	TGTGCCAGCAGTAACCCGCGGGGGGGGGATCAGCAGTATTTT
TRBV28	.	TRBJ1-2	TRBD1	CASRPTQTGGNGYTF	TGTGCCAGCAGACCCACCCAAACAGGGGGTAATGGCTACACCTTC
TRBV29-1	.	TRBJ1-1	.	CSVGRESEAFF	TGCAGCGTTGGAAGGGAAAGTGAAGCTTTCTTT